This T cell receptor beta chain was documented in a study of T cells expressing NK-cell markers. Study-wide background: One of eight sequenced donors was HCMV-seronegative; the other seven were seropositive.

CDR1 is ENHRY, CDR2 SYGVKD, per germline. The CDR3 sequence is 12 residues long. TCR beta libraries carry UMIs added by 5'RACE template switching. From its re-call of the 5' RACE reads, TCRdb lists each CDR3 protein once, without DNA. In all, the sample yields roughly 390,000 distinct CDR3 sequences. Study-wide points: Dominant NKG2C+ clonotype frequencies of about 1.0-8% of CD8+ T cells were measured in six or seven donors. There remained a lack of clarity about HCMV specificity of expanded NKG2C+ T cell clones.

Comments on this clonotype: Its cognate antigen is unknown.

This clonotype was obtained from a man aged 18 to 69 in good health. Material: blood T cells: a sorted CD56 or NKG2C T cell subset, CD4+ or CD8+ T cells, or bulk PBMC T cells (not recorded which). The chain carries TRBV10-3 and TRBJ2-7; TCRdb returns TRBD1, unconfirmable since there is no DNA. The CDR3 spells CAISVTGREQYF.